Presented here are 8 T cell receptor beta chains from one specimen sequenced in a study of T cell clonality in common variable immunodeficiency. The protocol was immunoSEQ multiplex PCR, while the TCRdb copy is restricted to in-frame clones and leaves out a portion. The sample has about 52,000 clones, none seen only once. Source material: peripheral blood mononuclear cells. These receptors were obtained from a person between 18 and 70 years old in good health.

This clone was found a few times. With the read ending 3 residues before the CDR3 end, the germline J gene is used to fill in that end. The rearrangement uses TRBV7-6 and TRBJ1-1, with a weak D call TRBD1 (5 bases). Germline-derived CDR1 and CDR2 are SGHVS and FNYEAQ. V was cut by 4 bases and J by 0 bases, with 12 bases left in between. This CDR3 region has 15 residues. The chain's CDR3 is CASSWVGAMNTEAFF. The covered CDR3 bases are TGTGCCAGCAGCTGGGTAGGGGCCATGAACACTGAA.

This clone was recorded at least ten times. The missing CDR3 end, 3 residues past where the read stops, is filled in from the germline J gene. The V and J genes are TRBV29-1 and TRBJ1-2; unclear D gene. Germline CDR1 and CDR2: SQVTM and ANQGSEA. Trimming took off 3 bases at V and 5 bases at J, with 13 bases between the two ends. The CDR3 runs to 13 residues. CDR3 bases read: TGCAGCGTTGATTGGGCCCTGGAGTATGGC. Translating it yields CSVDWALEYG. The complete CDR3 sequence is CSVDWALEYGYTF.

Many counts were recorded for this clone. With the read ending 3 residues before the CDR3 end, the germline J gene is used to fill in that end. The rearrangement joins TRBV20-1 to TRBJ2-1; D is perhaps TRBD1 (7 bases). The CDR3 covers 13 residues. Looked up from germline, CDR1 is DFQATT and CDR2 is SNEGSKA (reference sequence). Trimming removed 8 bases at V and 0 bases at J, with 11 bases between. The CDR3 protein is CSLRDSSYNEQFF. The DNA read from the CDR3 is TGCAGTCTGCGGGACAGCTCCTACAATGAG.

In this sample, this clone turned up many times. Read coverage stops 3 residues before the CDR3 terminus; the germline J gene supplies the remainder. The rearrangement uses TRBV19 and TRBJ1-5; D perhaps matches TRBD1 (6 bases). V lost 4 bases, J lost 6 bases, and 13 bases lay in between. This CDR3 region has 14 residues. From germline, CDR1 is LNHDA and CDR2 SQIVND (reference sequence). The DNA read from the CDR3 is TGTGCCAGTAGTAAGACAGGCCCCGGTCAGCCC. Translating it yields CASSKTGPGQP. The entire CDR3 is CASSKTGPGQPQHF.

Concerning this clone itself: The read ends 3 residues early relative to the CDR3; the germline J gene fills the gap. This rearrangement joins TRBV19 to TRBJ2-7, with 9 positions matching TRBD2. The CDR3 covers 15 residues. The ends lost 3 bases at V and 3 bases at J; junction bases unmatched: 6. Per the germline V gene, CDR1 is LNHDA and CDR2 is SQIVND (reference sequence). The DNA read from the CDR3 is TGTGCCAGTAGTATGGCTCTAGCGGGACTCTACGAG. Its translation is CASSMALAGLYE. The full-length CDR3 reads as CASSMALAGLYEQYF.

This clone was recorded a few times. The read is 3 residues too short to cover the CDR3 end, so that end is filled in from the germline J gene. The chain uses TRBV5-1 and TRBJ1-4; D not resolved. This CDR3 contains 14 residues. The germline gives CDR1 SGHRS, CDR2 YFSETQ. The germline V and J ends were trimmed by 4 bases and 4 bases, with 11 bases remaining between them. The CDR3 region is CASSASVVNEKLFF. CDR3 DNA, as far as it was read: TGCGCCAGCAGCGCTTCGGTAGTTAATGAAAAA.

This clone was observed many times. The read falls 3 residues short of the CDR3 end, and the missing part is taken from the germline J gene. The chain carries TRBV7-2 and TRBJ2-7; 8 nucleotides line up with TRBD2. The CDR3 has 15 residues. V lost 9 bases, J lost 4 bases, and 14 bases stayed unmatched. CDR1 SGHTA and CDR2 FQGNSA come from the germline V gene. CDR3 region: CASMEGGGPSYEQYF. The CDR3 bases that were read are TGTGCCAGTATGGAGGGCGGGGGGCCTTCTTACGAG.

Turning to this clone: The read ends 3 residues early relative to the CDR3; the germline J gene fills the gap. The V and J genes are TRBV2 and TRBJ2-2; possibly TRBD1 for D (5 bases). The ends were cut back, 6 bases at V and 3 bases at J, with 5 bases in the middle. Germline CDR1 and CDR2: SNHLY and FYNNEI. The CDR3 has 12 residues. The CDR3 bases that were read are TGTGCCAGCAGACAGGACACCGGGGAG. This encodes CASRQDTGE. The full CDR3 reads CASRQDTGELFF.